This T cell receptor (beta chain) is drawn from a study of OX40 agonist ivuxolimab in advanced cancers. The CDR3 is 15 amino acids. V was clipped by 4 bases and J by 0 bases, with 10 bases between them. The germline CDR1 and CDR2 sequences are LGHNA and YSLEER. Here immunoSEQ multiplex PCR was the method, and the copy in TCRdb shows in-frame clones only, minus some. The data hold about 37,000 clones, with 78% observed a single time. V usage is TRBV4-3 and J usage is TRBJ1-3; TRBD1 is a possible D gene (5 bases). The TCR originated in an adult with an advanced solid tumor such as melanoma, head and neck, liver or kidney cancer. The source material was CD4+ or CD8+ T cells sorted from blood, sampled in a trial of the OX40 agonist ivuxolimab. CDR3 DNA sequence: TGCGCCAGCAGCCGTCGGGGCGACTCTGGAAACACCATATATTTT. Residues: CASSRRGDSGNTIYF.